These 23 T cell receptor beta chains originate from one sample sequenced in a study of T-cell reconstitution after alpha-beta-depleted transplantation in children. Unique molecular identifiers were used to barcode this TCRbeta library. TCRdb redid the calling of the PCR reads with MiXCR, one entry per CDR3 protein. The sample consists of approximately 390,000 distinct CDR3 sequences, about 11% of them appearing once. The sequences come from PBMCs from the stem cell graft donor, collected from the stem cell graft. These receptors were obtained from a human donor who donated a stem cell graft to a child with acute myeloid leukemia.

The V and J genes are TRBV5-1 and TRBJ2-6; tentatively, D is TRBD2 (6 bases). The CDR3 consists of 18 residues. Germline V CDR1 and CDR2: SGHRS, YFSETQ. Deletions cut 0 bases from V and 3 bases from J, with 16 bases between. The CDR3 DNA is TGCGCCAGCAGCTTGGGCCCCGGGGGTGGAGTTGGGGCCAACGTCCTGACTTTC. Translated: CASSLGPGGGVGANVLTF.

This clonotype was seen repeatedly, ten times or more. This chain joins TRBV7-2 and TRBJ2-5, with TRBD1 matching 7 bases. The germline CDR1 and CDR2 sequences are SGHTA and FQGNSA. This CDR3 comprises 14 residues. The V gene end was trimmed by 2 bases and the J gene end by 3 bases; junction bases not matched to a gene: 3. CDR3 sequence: CASSLRQGEETQYF. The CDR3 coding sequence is TGTGCCAGCAGCTTACGACAGGGCGAAGAGACCCAGTACTTC.

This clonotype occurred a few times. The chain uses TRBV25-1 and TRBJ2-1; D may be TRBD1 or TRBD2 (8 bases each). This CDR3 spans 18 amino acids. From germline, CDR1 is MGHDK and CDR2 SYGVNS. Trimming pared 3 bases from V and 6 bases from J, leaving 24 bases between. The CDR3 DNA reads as TGTGCCAGCAGTGACGGACAGGGCGGAGCGGGAGCCCCCAATGAGCAGTTCTTC. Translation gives CASSDGQGGAGAPNEQFF.

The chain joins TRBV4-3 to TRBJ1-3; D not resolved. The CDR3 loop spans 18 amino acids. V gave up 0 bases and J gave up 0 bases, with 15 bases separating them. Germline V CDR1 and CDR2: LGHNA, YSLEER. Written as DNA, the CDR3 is TGCGCCAGCAGCCAAGATGTAGGAGGGCAGCACTCTGGAAACACCATATATTTT. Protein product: CASSQDVGGQHSGNTIYF.

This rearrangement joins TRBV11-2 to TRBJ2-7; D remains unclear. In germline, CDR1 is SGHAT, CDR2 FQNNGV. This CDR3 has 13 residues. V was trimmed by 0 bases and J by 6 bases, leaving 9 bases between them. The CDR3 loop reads CASSLDRGLEQYF. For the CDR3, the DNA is TGTGCCAGCAGCTTAGATCGAGGCCTCGAGCAGTACTTC.

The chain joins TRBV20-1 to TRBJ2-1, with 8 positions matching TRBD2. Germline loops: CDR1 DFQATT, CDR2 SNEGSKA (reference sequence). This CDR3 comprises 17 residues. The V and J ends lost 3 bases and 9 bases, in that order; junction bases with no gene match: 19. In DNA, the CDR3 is TGCAGTGCTAGTTCCTGGACTAGCAGCGATAGGGTGGGTGAGCAGTTCTTC. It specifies CSASSWTSSDRVGEQFF.

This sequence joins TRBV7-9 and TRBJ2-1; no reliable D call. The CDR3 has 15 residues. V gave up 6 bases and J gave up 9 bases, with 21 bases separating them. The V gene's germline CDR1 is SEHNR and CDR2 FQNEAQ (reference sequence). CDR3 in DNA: TGTGCCAGCAGGCCTAGACTTGACCCCCAGGCTGAGCAGTTCTTC. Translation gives CASRPRLDPQAEQFF. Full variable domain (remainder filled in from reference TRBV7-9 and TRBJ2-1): DTGVSQNPRHKITKRGQNVTFRCDPISEHNRLYWYRQTLGQGPEFLTYFQNEAQLEKSRLLSDRFSAERPKGSFSTLEIQRTEQGDSAMYLCASRPRLDPQAEQFFGPGTRLTVL.

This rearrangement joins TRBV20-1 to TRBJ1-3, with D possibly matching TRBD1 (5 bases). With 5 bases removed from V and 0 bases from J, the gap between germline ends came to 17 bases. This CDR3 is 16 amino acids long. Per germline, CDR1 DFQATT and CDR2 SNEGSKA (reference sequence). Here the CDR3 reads CSALRDSSNSGNTIYF. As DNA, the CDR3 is TGCAGTGCTCTGCGGGACTCCAGCAACTCTGGAAACACCATATATTTT.

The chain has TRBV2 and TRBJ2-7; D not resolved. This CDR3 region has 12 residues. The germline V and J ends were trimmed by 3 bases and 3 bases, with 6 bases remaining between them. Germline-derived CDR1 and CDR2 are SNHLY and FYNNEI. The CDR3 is CASSDWDYEQYV. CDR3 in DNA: TGTGCCAGCAGTGATTGGGACTACGAGCAGTACGTC.

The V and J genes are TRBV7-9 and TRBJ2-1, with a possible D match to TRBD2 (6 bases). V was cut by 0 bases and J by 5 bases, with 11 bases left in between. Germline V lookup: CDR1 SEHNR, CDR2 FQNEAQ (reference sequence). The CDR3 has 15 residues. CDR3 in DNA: TGTGCCAGCAGCTTAGCGGGGGGAGCCCACAATGAGCAGTTCTTC. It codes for CASSLAGGAHNEQFF. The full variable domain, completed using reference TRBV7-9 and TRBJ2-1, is DTGVSQNPRHKITKRGQNVTFRCDPISEHNRLYWYRQTLGQGPEFLTYFQNEAQLEKSRLLSDRFSAERPKGSFSTLEIQRTEQGDSAMYLCASSLAGGAHNEQFFGPGTRLTVL.

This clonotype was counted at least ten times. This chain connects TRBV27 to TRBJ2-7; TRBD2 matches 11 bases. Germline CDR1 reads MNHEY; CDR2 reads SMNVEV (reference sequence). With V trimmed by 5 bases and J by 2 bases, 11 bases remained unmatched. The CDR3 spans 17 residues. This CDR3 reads CASSPPSLAGGTYEQYF. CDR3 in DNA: TGTGCCAGCAGTCCTCCTTCCCTAGCGGGAGGTACCTACGAGCAGTACTTC.

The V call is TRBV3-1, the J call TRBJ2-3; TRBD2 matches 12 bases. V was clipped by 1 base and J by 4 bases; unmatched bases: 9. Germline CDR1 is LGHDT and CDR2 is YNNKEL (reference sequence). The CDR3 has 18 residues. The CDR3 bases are TGTGCCAGCAGCCAAGGGGCTAGCGGGAGGGCCTTTTCAGATACGCAGTATTTT. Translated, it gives CASSQGASGRAFSDTQYF.

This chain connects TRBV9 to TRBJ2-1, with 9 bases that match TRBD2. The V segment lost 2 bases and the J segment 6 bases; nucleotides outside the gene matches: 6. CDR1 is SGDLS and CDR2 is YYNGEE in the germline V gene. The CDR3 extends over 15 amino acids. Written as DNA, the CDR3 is TGTGCCAGCAGCGTGATGGCGGGAGGGGGCAATGAGCAGTTCTTC. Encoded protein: CASSVMAGGGNEQFF.

The CDR3 spells CASSSLAIYNEQFF. Written as DNA, the CDR3 is TGTGCCAGCAGTTCCCTGGCCATCTACAATGAGCAGTTCTTC. This sequence joins TRBV12-3 or TRBV12-4 and TRBJ2-1; no definite D call. The CDR3 contains 14 residues. The V end was cut by 4 bases, the J end by 3 bases, with 10 bases between.

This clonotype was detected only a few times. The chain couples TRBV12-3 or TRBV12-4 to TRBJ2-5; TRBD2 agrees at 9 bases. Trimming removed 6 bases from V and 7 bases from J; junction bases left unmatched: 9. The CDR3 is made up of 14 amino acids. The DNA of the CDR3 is TGTGCCAGCAGACCGACCGCGGGGGGGACGACCCAGTACTTC. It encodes CASRPTAGGTTQYF.

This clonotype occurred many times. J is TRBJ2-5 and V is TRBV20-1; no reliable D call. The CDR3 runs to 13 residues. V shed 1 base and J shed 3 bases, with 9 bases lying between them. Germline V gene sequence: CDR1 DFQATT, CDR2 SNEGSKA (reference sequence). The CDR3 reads CSARGLLKETQYF. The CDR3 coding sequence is TGCAGTGCTAGAGGGTTGCTGAAAGAGACCCAGTACTTC.

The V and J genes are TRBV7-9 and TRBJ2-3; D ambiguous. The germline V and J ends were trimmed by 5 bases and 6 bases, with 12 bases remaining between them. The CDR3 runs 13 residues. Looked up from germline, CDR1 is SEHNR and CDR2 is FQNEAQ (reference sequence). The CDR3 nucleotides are TGTGCCAGCAGCCCCGGCTTAGTTGATACGCAGTATTTT. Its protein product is CASSPGLVDTQYF.

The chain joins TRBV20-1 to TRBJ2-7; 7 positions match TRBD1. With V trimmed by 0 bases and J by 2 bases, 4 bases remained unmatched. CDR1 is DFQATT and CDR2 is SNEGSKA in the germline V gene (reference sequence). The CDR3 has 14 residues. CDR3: CSARDSGGTYEQYV. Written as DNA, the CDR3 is TGCAGTGCTAGAGATTCAGGGGGAACCTACGAGCAGTACGTC.

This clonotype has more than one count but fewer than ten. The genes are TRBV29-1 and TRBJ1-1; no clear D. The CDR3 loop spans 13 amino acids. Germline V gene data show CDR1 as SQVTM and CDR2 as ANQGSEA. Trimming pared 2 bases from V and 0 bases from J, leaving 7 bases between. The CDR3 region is CSVEKGLNTEAFF. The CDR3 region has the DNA TGCAGCGTTGAAAAGGGCTTGAACACTGAAGCTTTCTTT.

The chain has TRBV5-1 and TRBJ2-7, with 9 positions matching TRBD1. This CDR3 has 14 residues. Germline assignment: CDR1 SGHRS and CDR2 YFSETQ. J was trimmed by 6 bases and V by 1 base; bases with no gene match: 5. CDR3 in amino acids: CASSLRDRVIEQYF. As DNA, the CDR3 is TGCGCCAGCAGCTTGAGGGACAGGGTCATCGAGCAGTACTTC.

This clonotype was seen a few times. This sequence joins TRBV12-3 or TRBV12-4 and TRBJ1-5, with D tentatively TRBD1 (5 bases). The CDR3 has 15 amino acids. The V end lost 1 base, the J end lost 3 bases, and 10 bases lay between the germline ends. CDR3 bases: TGTGCCAGCAGTTTAGGGCAGGGCGACAATCAGCCCCAGCATTTT. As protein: CASSLGQGDNQPQHF.

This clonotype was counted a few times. As DNA, the CDR3 is TGCAGCGTTGCGAGGGGTCAGGGCTATGGCTACACCTTC. Protein: CSVARGQGYGYTF. The chain carries TRBV29-1 and TRBJ1-2; D is possibly TRBD1 (5 bases). The CDR3 runs 13 residues. Per the germline V gene, CDR1 is SQVTM and CDR2 is ANQGSEA. The V end was cut by 4 bases, the J end by 4 bases, with 13 bases between.

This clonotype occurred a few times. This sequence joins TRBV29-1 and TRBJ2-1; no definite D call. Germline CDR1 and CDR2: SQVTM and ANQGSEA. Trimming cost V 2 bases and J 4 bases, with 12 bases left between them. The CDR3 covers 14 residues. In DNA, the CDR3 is TGCAGCGTTGAATTGGACCCCGGGTACAATGAGCAGTTCTTC. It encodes CSVELDPGYNEQFF.